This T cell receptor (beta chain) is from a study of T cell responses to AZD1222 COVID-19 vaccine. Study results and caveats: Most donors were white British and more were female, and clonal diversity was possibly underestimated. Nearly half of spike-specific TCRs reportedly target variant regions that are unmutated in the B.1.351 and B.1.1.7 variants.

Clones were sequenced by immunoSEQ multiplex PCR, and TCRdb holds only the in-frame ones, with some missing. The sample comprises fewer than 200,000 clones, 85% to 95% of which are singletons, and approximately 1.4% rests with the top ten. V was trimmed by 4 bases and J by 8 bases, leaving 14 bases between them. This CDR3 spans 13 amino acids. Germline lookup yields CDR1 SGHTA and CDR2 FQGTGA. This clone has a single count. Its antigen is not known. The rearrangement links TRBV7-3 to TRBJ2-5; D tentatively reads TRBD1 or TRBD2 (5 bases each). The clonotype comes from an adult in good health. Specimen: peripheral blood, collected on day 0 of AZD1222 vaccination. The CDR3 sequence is CASSSGTPGTQYF. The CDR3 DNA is TGTGCCAGCAGCTCCGGGACGCCAGGAACCCAGTACTTC. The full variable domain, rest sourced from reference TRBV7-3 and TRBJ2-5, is GAGVSQTPSNKVTEKGKYVELRCDPISGHTALYWYRQSLGQGPEFLIYFQGTGAADDSGLPNDRFFAVRPEGSVSTLKIQRTERGDSAVYLCASSSGTPGTQYFGPGTRLLVL.